A selection of T cell receptor beta chains follows, all from one sample in a study of T-cell reconstitution after alpha-beta-depleted transplantation in children. From the PCR reads, TCRdb called clonotypes with MiXCR, one entry per CDR3 protein. The sample has approximately 250,000 distinct CDR3 sequences; approximately 9.9% are singletons. The sample consisted of PBMCs from the stem cell graft donor, taken from the stem cell graft. These receptors originate from a human donor who donated a stem cell graft to a child with SCID. The CDR3 runs from the conserved cysteine through the conserved F or W. D genes are given only for firm matches. The size of a clone is reported for some rows only, either as once, few or many, or as a class for expanded clones.

v_gene	abundance	j_gene	d_gene	CDR3nt	CDR3aa
TRBV19	once	TRBJ2-1	TRBD1	TGTGCCAGTGTACCGGGACAGGACCTTAATGAGCAGTTCTTC	CASVPGQDLNEQFF
TRBV5-1	many	TRBJ2-3	TRBD1	TGCGCCAGCAGCTTGAAGAGACAGGGAAGTACAGATACGCAGTATTTT	CASSLKRQGSTDTQYF
TRBV2	many	TRBJ1-2	TRBD1	TGTGCCAGCAGGGGACAGGGGGCGATCGGCTATGGCTACACCTTC	CASRGQGAIGYGYTF
TRBV6-1	many	TRBJ1-6	.	TGTGCCAGCATAGTGGGACTCCCGAGCTCCTATAATTCACCCCTCCACTTT	CASIVGLPSSYNSPLHF
TRBV20-1	many	TRBJ2-3	.	TGCAGTGCTAGAGAAAGACAACCCACAGATACGCAGTATTTT	CSARERQPTDTQYF
TRBV5-1	many	TRBJ2-5	TRBD2	TGCGCCAGCAGCTTATTCCTAGCGGGGAAAGAGACCCAGTACTTC	CASSLFLAGKETQYF
TRBV12-3/TRBV12-4	.	TRBJ2-1	.	TGTGCCAGCAGTTTGCACCTGCGCACAGTTGAGCAGTTCTTC	CASSLHLRTVEQFF
TRBV12-3/TRBV12-4	many	TRBJ1-5	.	TGTGCCAGCAGCGACCGTCATCAGCCCCAGCATTTT	CASSDRHQPQHF
TRBV4-1	.	TRBJ2-1	TRBD2	TGCGCCAGCAGCCAAGAGAGGGCCGGGACTAGCGGGGGAGTGGTGCAGTTCTTC	CASSQERAGTSGGVVQFF
TRBV20-1	many	TRBJ2-1	.	TGCAGTGCTAGGCAGGGGGGTTACAATGAGCAGTTCTTC	CSARQGGYNEQFF
TRBV5-1	many	TRBJ1-1	.	TGCGCCAGCAGGATCACCCCCATGACGAACACTGAAGCTTTCTTT	CASRITPMTNTEAFF
TRBV7-9	many	TRBJ1-1	.	TGTGCCAGCATTCCACAGGGAACCCTGAACACTGAAGCTTTCTTT	CASIPQGTLNTEAFF
TRBV5-5	many	TRBJ1-1	TRBD1	TGTGCCAGCAGCTTTGTCGAGGGGGCGCGGGATATTGAAGCTTTCTTT	CASSFVEGARDIEAFF
TRBV7-6	few	TRBJ2-3	.	TGTGCCAGCAGCTTATGGCGGGGGCGCACAGATACGCAGTATTTT	CASSLWRGRTDTQYF
TRBV5-1	many	TRBJ2-2	.	TGCGCCAGCAGCTGGGGGACAAGCGGATTCACCGGGGAGCTGTTTTTT	CASSWGTSGFTGELFF
TRBV3-1	many	TRBJ2-1	TRBD2	TGTGCCAGCAGCCAAGATCGACAGACTAGCGGGGGGCCCGGCTACAATGAGCAGTTCTTC	CASSQDRQTSGGPGYNEQFF
TRBV12-3/TRBV12-4	many	TRBJ1-1	.	TGTGCCAGCAGTTTACGGACGAACACTGAAGCTTTCTTT	CASSLRTNTEAFF
TRBV19	many	TRBJ1-5	TRBD1	TGTGCCAGTAGTCTCGGAACAGGGGTTATGGGCAATCAGCCCCAGCATTTT	CASSLGTGVMGNQPQHF
TRBV7-2	many	TRBJ2-1	TRBD2	TGTGCCAGCAGCCCCTGGGGAGGGCAGTCCTACAATGAGCAGTTCTTC	CASSPWGGQSYNEQFF
TRBV20-1	many	TRBJ1-4	.	TGCAGCGCGTTTGGGGGCGCAACTAATGAAAAACTGTTTTTT	CSAFGGATNEKLFF
TRBV6-1	many	TRBJ1-1	TRBD1	TGTGCCAGCAGTGAACGGACAGGGGCCGAAGCTTTCTTT	CASSERTGAEAFF
TRBV2	few	TRBJ2-7	TRBD1	TGTGCCACCGACAGGGACCCCTCCTACGAGCAGTACTTC	CATDRDPSYEQYF
TRBV12-3/TRBV12-4	many	TRBJ2-1	TRBD2	TGTGCCAGCACCTCCTTAGATTCGGCTAGCGGGACTGAGCAGTTCTTC	CASTSLDSASGTEQFF
TRBV20-1	once	TRBJ2-3	TRBD2	TGCTGTGCTAGAGGTGGGACTAGCGCGCGTAACACAGATACGCAGTATTTT	CCARGGTSARNTDTQYF
TRBV25-1	many	TRBJ2-7	.	TGTGCCAGCAGTGGCAGCTCCTACGAGCAGTACTTC	CASSGSSYEQYF
TRBV5-1	.	TRBJ1-1	TRBD1	TGCGCCAGCAGCACACTTGGGACAGGGGCCACTGAAGCTTTCTTT	CASSTLGTGATEAFF
TRBV24-1	many	TRBJ2-6	.	TGTGCCACCAGTGAGCGCCGGGACGGCTTCTCTGGGGCCAACGTCCTGACTTTC	CATSERRDGFSGANVLTF
TRBV5-1	many	TRBJ2-1	TRBD2	TGCGCCAGCAGCTTCGGGGGGGCGGACAATGAGCAGTTCTTC	CASSFGGADNEQFF
TRBV7-2	few	TRBJ2-1	TRBD1	TGTGCCAGCAGCGTCACACCGGGACAGGGGAGTGGTGAGCAGTTCTTC	CASSVTPGQGSGEQFF
TRBV15	many	TRBJ1-2	.	TGTGCCACCAGCAGAGTTGGGGCCGGGGTCGGATCTAACTATGGCTACACCTTC	CATSRVGAGVGSNYGYTF
TRBV20-1	many	TRBJ1-2	.	TGCAGTGCCCTCTGGAACTATGGCTACACCTTC	CSALWNYGYTF
TRBV6-6	many	TRBJ2-5	.	TGTGCCAGCAGTCACAAAGAGACCCAGTACTTC	CASSHKETQYF
TRBV5-1	many	TRBJ2-3	.	TGCGCCAGCAGCTTAGACGCGAGGGGACGTACGCAGTATTTT	CASSLDARGRTQYF
TRBV7-9	few	TRBJ2-5	TRBD2	TGTGCCAGCAGCTCCGGGGGGGGGACGTACCAAGAGACCCAGTACTTC	CASSSGGGTYQETQYF
TRBV6-5	many	TRBJ2-7	TRBD1	TGTGCCAGCAGTTACCGACAGGACAGGGGGCGTACCTACGAGCAGTACTTC	CASSYRQDRGRTYEQYF
TRBV30	many	TRBJ2-7	TRBD1	TGTGCCTGGAGTGAGGTGGCAGGGGGTCAGTATTTC	CAWSEVAGGQYF
TRBV20-1	many	TRBJ2-7	.	TGCAGTGCTAGAGCTGGAGGGACAGACTCCTACGAGCAGTACTTC	CSARAGGTDSYEQYF
TRBV7-6	few	TRBJ2-3	.	TGTGCCAGCAGCCAGGGGGAGGGTACGCAGTATTTT	CASSQGEGTQYF
TRBV21-1	many	TRBJ2-3	.	TGTGCCAGCAGCAAGCGACAGGGGACGTCCAATCTAAGCACAGATACGCAGTATTTT	CASSKRQGTSNLSTDTQYF
TRBV6-2/TRBV6-3	.	TRBJ2-7	TRBD1	TGTGCCAGCAGACCGACAGGGTTCTACGAGCAGTACTTC	CASRPTGFYEQYF
TRBV27	few	TRBJ2-7	TRBD1	TGTGCCAGCAGCCCGGACAGGGGCTACGAGCAGTACTTC	CASSPDRGYEQYF
TRBV6-2/TRBV6-3	few	TRBJ2-1	TRBD1	TGTGCCAGCAGTTACGCGGGCCAGGGGGAAGTAAATGAGCAGTTCTTC	CASSYAGQGEVNEQFF
TRBV5-1	many	TRBJ1-6	.	TGCGCCAGCAGCTTGGGAGACAGCCAAAATTCACCCCTCCACTTT	CASSLGDSQNSPLHF
TRBV30	.	TRBJ2-7	TRBD1	TGTGCCTGGAGTGGACGGGACAGGGGGATGCAGTACTTC	CAWSGRDRGMQYF
TRBV20-1	many	TRBJ2-7	.	TGCAGTGCTAGGGGACTTTTCTACGAGCAGTACTTC	CSARGLFYEQYF
TRBV7-9	many	TRBJ1-6	.	TGTGCCAGCAGCCCACTGCAAATTAATTCACCCCTCCACTTT	CASSPLQINSPLHF
TRBV5-1	.	TRBJ2-6	TRBD2	TGCGCCAGCAGCTTGGCACCCCGGACTAGCGGGCCCTCTGGGGCCAAAGTCCTGACTTTC	CASSLAPRTSGPSGAKVLTF
TRBV5-1	many	TRBJ2-1	TRBD2	TGCGCCAGCAGGGCGGTAGCGGGGGGGCTAGACAATGAGCAGTTCTTC	CASRAVAGGLDNEQFF
TRBV18	.	TRBJ1-1	TRBD1	TGTGCCAGCTCACCGGAGGGTCGGACAGGGGAAAACACTGAAGCTTTCTTT	CASSPEGRTGENTEAFF
TRBV12-3/TRBV12-4	.	TRBJ1-1	.	TGTGCCAGCAGTGCCAGCGAGAACACTGAAGCTTTCTTT	CASSASENTEAFF
TRBV12-3/TRBV12-4	few	TRBJ1-2	.	TGTGCCAGCAGCGCAACGCGCAGGGCTATCTATGGCTACACCTTC	CASSATRRAIYGYTF
TRBV29-1	many	TRBJ1-5	.	TGCAGCGTTGACAGAACGAGCAATCAGCCCCAGCATTTT	CSVDRTSNQPQHF
TRBV5-5	few	TRBJ1-1	.	TGTGCCAGCAGCTTGAACCCCATCAACACTGAAGCTTTCTTT	CASSLNPINTEAFF
TRBV19	few	TRBJ2-7	TRBD1	TGTGCCAGTAGTAGGGACAGATTCTCCTACGAGCAGTACTTC	CASSRDRFSYEQYF
TRBV7-3	.	TRBJ1-1	.	TGTGCCAGCAGCTTAAGGCCAGGGGACACTGAAGCTTTCTTT	CASSLRPGDTEAFF
TRBV5-5	many	TRBJ2-2	.	TGTGCCAGCAGGCCCCCGGGACAATCGGTCTCCGGGGAGCTGTTTTTT	CASRPPGQSVSGELFF
TRBV5-6	few	TRBJ2-7	.	TGTGCCAGCAGCTTCAACAGGTACGAGCAGTACTTC	CASSFNRYEQYF
TRBV5-1	many	TRBJ2-5	.	TGCGCCAGCAGCTTGGCGATCGGGGGGCTCCAAGAGACCCAGTACTTC	CASSLAIGGLQETQYF
TRBV15	many	TRBJ1-1	.	TGTGCCACCAGCAGACCCCCGGGGGCTGAAGCTTTCTTT	CATSRPPGAEAFF
TRBV6-2/TRBV6-3	.	TRBJ2-1	TRBD1	TGTGCCAGCAGTTTGAGGGGGCGCATCAATGAGCAGTTCTTC	CASSLRGRINEQFF